Included here is one TCR beta chain sequence, with context. Original processing notes: For nucleated cells, counts were estimated from reference gene primer amplification. Some clones are missing from TCRdb's copy, which holds only in-frame ones; the method was immunoSEQ multiplex PCR. V, J and clone size derive from that table, while D and trimming were established from the DNA sequence. The table shows 200,000 to 300,000 clones, with more than 85% occurring only once. Germline V gene data show CDR1 as MRHNA and CDR2 as SNTAGT. The CDR3 contains 13 residues. Between the trimmed V and J ends, which lost 10 bases and 9 bases, there was a span of 19 bases. The Seattle patients, enrolled during active infection, were followed longitudinally. The sample originates from a study of blood T cell repertoires in COVID-19. Overall study: Sites in the United States, Italy and Spain provided acute and convalescent COVID-19 samples. In each case, the material was cDNA or gDNA derived from T cells, B-cell-depleted T cells, or PBMCs.

The sequence came from a person aged 18 to 30 with COVID-19, enrolled during active disease. This rearrangement joins TRBV6-4 to TRBJ2-1, with D possibly TRBD1 on 5 matching bases. Sequencing was carried out using peripheral blood. The CDR3 DNA is TGTGCCACGACTGGGGCCGACGGCCTTGAGCAGTTCTTC. It encodes CATTGADGLEQFF.